This TCR beta chain appears in the sequencing data of a study of shared clonotypes between healthy human individuals. Overall study: Used for every donor were three CD4 naive, three CD4 memory, two CD8 naive and one CD8 memory plate.

Study findings and constraints: Among non-shared clonotypes, generation probabilities were lower than among those shared by all four donors.

It was CD45RO-negative cells, positively selected for CCR7, that made up naive CD8 cells, with terminally differentiated effector memory CD45RA+ cells excluded. Recent vaccinations or acute infections were absent in the healthy HIV-negative adult donors. Sequencing was performed with immunoSEQ multiplex PCR; in TCRdb, only in-frame clones are kept and a portion is missing. The sample records hundreds of thousands of clones, about 96% being singletons. Germline CDR1 MDHEN, CDR2 SYDVKM. This CDR3 is 14 amino acids long. About this clone: Its antigen is unidentified. The junction departs from germline at one end; a sequencing error may be responsible.

This clonotype was obtained from a woman in her twenties or thirties in good health. The sample taken for sequencing was naive CD8+ T cells sorted from blood. The chain combines TRBV28 with TRBJ1-5; no definite D call. DNA of the CDR3: TGTGCCAGCAGTTTAGCCCCAAGCAGTCAGCCCCAGCATTTT. It translates to CASSLAPSSQPQHF.